This TCR beta chain was identified during a study of monozygotic twins with cystic fibrosis. The overall study: Library input was around 2.8 micrograms of fragmented DNA, with approximately 15 PCR cycles. The study's findings and limits: Monozygotic CF twins shared more identical nucleotide clonotypes than unrelated patients. The repertoire was suggested to be naive-dominated, clonality median around 0.0089. Co-twins had the most similar V usage for 13 of 16 pairs, J for 8.

Profiled with immunoSEQ multiplex PCR; TCRdb holds only in-frame clones, not every one. This table has about 36,000 clones, approximately 80% appearing once. This clone is a singleton in its sample. What it binds is unknown. This receptor was identified in a girl aged 2-10 years with cystic fibrosis. The sequenced material came from blood.

CDR3 residues: CASSLAAGNYEQYF. In nucleotides, the CDR3 is TGTGCCAGCAGCTTAGCAGCGGGGAACTACGAGCAGTACTTC. J is TRBJ2-7 and V is TRBV7-7; 7 bases fit TRBD2. The CDR3 is 14 residues long. The J segment lost 3 bases and the V segment lost 0 bases, leaving 2 bases of the junction unmatched. CDR1 and CDR2 (germline): SSHAT, FNYEAQ (reference sequence).